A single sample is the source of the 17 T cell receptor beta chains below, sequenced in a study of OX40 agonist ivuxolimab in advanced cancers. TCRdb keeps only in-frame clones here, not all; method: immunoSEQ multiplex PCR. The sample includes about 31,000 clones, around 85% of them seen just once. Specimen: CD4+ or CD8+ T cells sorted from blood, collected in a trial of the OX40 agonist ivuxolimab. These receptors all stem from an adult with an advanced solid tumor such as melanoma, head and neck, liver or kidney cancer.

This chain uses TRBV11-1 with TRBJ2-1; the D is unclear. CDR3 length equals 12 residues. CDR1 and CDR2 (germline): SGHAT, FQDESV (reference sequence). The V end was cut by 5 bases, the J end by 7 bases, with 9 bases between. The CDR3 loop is CASSHPDNEQFF. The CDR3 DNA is TGTGCCAGCAGCCACCCGGATAATGAGCAGTTCTTC.

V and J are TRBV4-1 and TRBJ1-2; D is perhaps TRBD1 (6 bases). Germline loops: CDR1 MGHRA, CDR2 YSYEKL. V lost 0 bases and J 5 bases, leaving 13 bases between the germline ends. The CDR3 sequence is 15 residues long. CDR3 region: CASSQDSGEEYGYTF. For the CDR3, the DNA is TGCGCCAGCAGCCAAGATTCAGGGGAGGAGTATGGCTACACCTTC.

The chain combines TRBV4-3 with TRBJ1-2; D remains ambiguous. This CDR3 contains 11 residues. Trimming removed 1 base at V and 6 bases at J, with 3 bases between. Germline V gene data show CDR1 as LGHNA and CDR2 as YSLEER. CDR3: CASSQGDGYTF. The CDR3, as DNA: TGCGCCAGCAGCCAAGGAGATGGCTACACCTTC.

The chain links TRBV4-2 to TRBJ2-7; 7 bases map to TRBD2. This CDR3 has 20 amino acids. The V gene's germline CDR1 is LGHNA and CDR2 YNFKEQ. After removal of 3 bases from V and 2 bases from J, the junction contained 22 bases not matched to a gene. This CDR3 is CASSQWGAGIRPPGPYEQYF. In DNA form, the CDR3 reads TGTGCCAGCAGCCAGTGGGGAGCGGGAATCCGTCCACCGGGCCCCTACGAGCAGTACTTC.

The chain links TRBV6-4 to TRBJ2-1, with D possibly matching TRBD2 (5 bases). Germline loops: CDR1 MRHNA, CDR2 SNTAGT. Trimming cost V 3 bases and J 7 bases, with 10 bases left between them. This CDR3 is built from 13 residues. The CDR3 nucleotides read TGTGCCAGCAGTGAGTCACTAGAAAATGAGCAGTTCTTC. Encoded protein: CASSESLENEQFF.

The CDR3 DNA sequence: TGTGCCAGCAGCGTAGAGGGACAGGGGTACACCGGGGAGCTGTTTTTT. Translation gives CASSVEGQGYTGELFF. The chain carries TRBV9 and TRBJ2-2, with 10 positions matching TRBD1. Unmatched junction bases numbered 2, after V lost 0 bases and J lost 3 bases. This CDR3 has 16 residues. Germline lookup yields CDR1 SGDLS and CDR2 YYNGEE. Drawing the rest from reference TRBV9 and TRBJ2-2, the complete variable domain is DSGVTQTPKHLITATGQRVTLRCSPRSGDLSVYWYQQSLDQGLQFLIQYYNGEERAKGNILERFSAQQFPDLHSELNLSSLELGDSALYFCASSVEGQGYTGELFFGEGSRLTVL.

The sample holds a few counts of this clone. CDR3 DNA sequence: TGTGCCACCGCGCCCCGGGACCCCTACGAGCAGTACTTC. Residues: CATAPRDPYEQYF. The chain employs TRBV6-1 and TRBJ2-7; D assignment may be TRBD1 or TRBD2 (5 bases each). The CDR3 contains 13 residues. Germline assignment: CDR1 MNHNS and CDR2 SASEGT. Trimming took off 10 bases at V and 2 bases at J, with 15 bases between the two ends.

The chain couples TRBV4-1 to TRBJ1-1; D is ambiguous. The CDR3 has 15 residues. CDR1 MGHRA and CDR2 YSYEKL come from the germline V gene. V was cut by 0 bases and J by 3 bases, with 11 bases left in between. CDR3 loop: CASSQDYQLHTEAFF. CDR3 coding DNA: TGCGCCAGCAGCCAAGATTATCAGCTACACACTGAAGCTTTCTTT.

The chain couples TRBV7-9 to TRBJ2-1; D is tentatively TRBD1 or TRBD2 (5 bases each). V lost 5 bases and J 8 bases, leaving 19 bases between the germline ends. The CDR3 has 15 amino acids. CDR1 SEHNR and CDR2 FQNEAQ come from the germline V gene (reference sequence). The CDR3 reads CASSEGMGVGDEQFF. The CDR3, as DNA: TGTGCCAGCAGCGAAGGAATGGGGGTCGGGGATGAGCAGTTCTTC.

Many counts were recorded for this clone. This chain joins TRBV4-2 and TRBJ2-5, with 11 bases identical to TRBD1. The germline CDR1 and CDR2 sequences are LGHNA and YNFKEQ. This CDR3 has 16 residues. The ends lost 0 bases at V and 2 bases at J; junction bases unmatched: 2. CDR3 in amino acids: CASSQEGQGGQETQYF. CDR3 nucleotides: TGTGCCAGCAGCCAAGAGGGACAGGGGGGGCAAGAGACCCAGTACTTC.

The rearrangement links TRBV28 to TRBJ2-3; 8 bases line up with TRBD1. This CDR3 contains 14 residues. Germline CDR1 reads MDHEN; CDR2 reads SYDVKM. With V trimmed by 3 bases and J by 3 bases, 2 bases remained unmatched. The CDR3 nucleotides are TGTGCCAGCAGTTTCGGACAGGGAACAGATACGCAGTATTTT. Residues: CASSFGQGTDTQYF.

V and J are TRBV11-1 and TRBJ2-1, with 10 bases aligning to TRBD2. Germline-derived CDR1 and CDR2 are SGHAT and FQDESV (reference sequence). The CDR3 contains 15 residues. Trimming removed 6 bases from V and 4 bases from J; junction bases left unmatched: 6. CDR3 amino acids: CASSSGTSAYNEQFF. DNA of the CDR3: TGTGCCAGCAGTTCCGGGACTAGCGCTTACAATGAGCAGTTCTTC.

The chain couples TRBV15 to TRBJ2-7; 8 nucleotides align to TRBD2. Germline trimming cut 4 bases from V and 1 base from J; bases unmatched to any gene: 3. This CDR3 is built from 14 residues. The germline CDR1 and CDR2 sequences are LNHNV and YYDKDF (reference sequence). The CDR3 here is CATSKVAGSYEQYF. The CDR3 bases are TGTGCCACCAGCAAGGTAGCGGGATCCTACGAGCAGTACTTC.

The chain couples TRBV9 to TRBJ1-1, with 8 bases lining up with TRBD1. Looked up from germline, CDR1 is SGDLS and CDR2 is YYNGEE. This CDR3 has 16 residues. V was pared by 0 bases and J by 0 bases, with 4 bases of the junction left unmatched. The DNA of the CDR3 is TGTGCCAGCAGCGTAGGCAGGGGGCGAATGAACACTGAAGCTTTCTTT. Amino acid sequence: CASSVGRGRMNTEAFF.

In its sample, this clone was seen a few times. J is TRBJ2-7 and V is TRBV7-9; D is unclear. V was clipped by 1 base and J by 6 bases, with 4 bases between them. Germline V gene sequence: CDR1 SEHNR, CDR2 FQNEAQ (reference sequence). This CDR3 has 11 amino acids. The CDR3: CASSLVAEQYF. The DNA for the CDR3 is TGTGCCAGCAGCTTAGTTGCCGAGCAGTACTTC.

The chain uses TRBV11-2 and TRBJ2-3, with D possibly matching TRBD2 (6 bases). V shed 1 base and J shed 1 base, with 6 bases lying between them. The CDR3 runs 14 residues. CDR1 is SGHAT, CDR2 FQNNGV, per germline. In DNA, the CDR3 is TGTGCCAGCAGCTTAGCTAGCGGCACAGATACGCAGTATTTT. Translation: CASSLASGTDTQYF.

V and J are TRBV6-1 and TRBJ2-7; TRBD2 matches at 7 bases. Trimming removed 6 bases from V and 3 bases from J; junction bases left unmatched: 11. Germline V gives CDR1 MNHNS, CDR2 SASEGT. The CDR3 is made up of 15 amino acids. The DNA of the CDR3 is TGTGCCAGCAGCCCGAGGTGGAGCGGGAACTACGAGCAGTACTTC. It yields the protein CASSPRWSGNYEQYF.